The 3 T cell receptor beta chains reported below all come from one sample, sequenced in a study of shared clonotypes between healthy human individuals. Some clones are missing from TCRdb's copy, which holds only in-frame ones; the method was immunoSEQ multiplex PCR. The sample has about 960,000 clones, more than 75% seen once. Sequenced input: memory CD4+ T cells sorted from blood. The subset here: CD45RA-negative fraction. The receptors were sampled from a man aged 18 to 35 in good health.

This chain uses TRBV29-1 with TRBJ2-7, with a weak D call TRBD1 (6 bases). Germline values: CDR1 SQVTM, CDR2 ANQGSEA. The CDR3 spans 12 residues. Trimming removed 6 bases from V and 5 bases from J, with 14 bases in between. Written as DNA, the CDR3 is TGCAGCGTAGTGCAGGGGAGCGACGAGCAGTACTTC. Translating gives CSVVQGSDEQYF.

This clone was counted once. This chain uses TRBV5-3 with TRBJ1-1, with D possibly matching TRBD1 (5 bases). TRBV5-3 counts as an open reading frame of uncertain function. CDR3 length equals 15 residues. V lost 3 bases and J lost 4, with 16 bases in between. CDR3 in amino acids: CARSSRMGEGTEAFF. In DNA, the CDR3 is TGTGCCAGAAGCTCGAGGATGGGGGAGGGCACTGAAGCTTTCTTT.

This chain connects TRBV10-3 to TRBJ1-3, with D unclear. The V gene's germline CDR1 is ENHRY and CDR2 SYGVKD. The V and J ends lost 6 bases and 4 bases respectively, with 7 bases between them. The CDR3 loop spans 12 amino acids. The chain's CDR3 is CAISLSGNTIYF. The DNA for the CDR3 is TGTGCCATCAGCTTATCGGGAAACACCATATATTTT.